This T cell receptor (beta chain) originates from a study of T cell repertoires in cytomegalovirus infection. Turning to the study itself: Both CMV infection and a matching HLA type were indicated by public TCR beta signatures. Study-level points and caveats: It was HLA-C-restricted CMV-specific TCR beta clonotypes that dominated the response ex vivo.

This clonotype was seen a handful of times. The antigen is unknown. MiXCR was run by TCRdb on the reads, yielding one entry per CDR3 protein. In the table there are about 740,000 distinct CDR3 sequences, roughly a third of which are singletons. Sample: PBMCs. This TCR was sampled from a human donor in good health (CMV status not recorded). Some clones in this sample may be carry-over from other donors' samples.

CDR3 amino acids: CASSYRGGNSNQPQHF. CDR3 nucleotide sequence: TGTGCCAGCAGTTACAGGGGGGGAAATAGCAATCAGCCCCAGCATTTT. The chain is built from TRBV6-2 or TRBV6-3 and TRBJ1-5; a possible D gene is TRBD1 (6 bases). Trimming took 2 bases from V and 0 from J, leaving 11 bases between them. The CDR3 runs 16 residues. CDR1 is MNHEY, CDR2 SVGEGT, per germline.